These T cell receptor beta chains were read from a single sample in a study of tumor-infiltrating lymphocytes in localized non-small cell lung cancer. TCRdb's copy holds only in-frame clones and misses some; the assay was immunoSEQ multiplex PCR. The sample has 4,000 to 6,000 clones, roughly three fifths seen once. Sequencing was performed on lung tumor tissue. The receptors stem from a human donor with non-small cell lung cancer. The CDR3 runs from the conserved cysteine through the conserved F or W. The D gene is left open where the match is weak. Rows may omit the clone size; those that give it use once, few, many or a size class.

V	J	D	size	DNA	CDR3
TRBV27	TRBJ1-3	NA	NA	TGTGCCAGCAGTCCCCGACAGACATCCTCTGGAAACACCATATATTTT	CASSPRQTSSGNTIYF
TRBV5-4	TRBJ1-5	NA	NA	TGTGCCAGCAGCTTGGAACCGGAGAGGGGTCAGCCCCAGCATTTT	CASSLEPERGQPQHF
TRBV30	TRBJ2-7	TRBD1	NA	TGTGCCGGGGACAGGCACTCCTACGAGCAGTACTTC	CAGDRHSYEQYF
TRBV21-1	TRBJ1-1	NA	NA	TGTGCCAGCAGCAAAGCAGGGGGCCCGCCGGGGACTGAAGCTTTCTTT	CASSKAGGPPGTEAFF
TRBV13	TRBJ1-1	TRBD1	NA	TGTGCCAGCAGCCGGGACAGGAACACTGAAGCTTTCTTT	CASSRDRNTEAFF
TRBV9	TRBJ2-3	NA	NA	TGTGCCAGCAGCGTAGGGAGGGGGGCCGGCACAGATACGCAGTATTTT	CASSVGRGAGTDTQYF
TRBV19	TRBJ1-1	NA	NA	TGTGCCAGTAGTCTATCAGGGTATACTGAAGCTTTCTTT	CASSLSGYTEAFF
TRBV4-3	TRBJ1-2	TRBD1	NA	TGCGCCAGCAGCCAGGGGACAGCTAACTATGGCTACACCTTC	CASSQGTANYGYTF
TRBV28	TRBJ2-7	NA	NA	TGTGCCAGCAGTTTGTGGGATTCCCGGGAGCAGTACTTC	CASSLWDSREQYF
TRBV5-4	TRBJ1-3	NA	NA	TGTGCCAGCAGCTTGGGGGGGCCTGGAAACACCATATATTTT	CASSLGGPGNTIYF
TRBV4-2	TRBJ2-2	TRBD2	once	TGTGCCAGCAGCCAAGAACGAGCGGGAAACACCGGGGAGCTGTTTTTT	CASSQERAGNTGELFF
TRBV7-3	TRBJ1-6	TRBD1	NA	TGTGCCAGCAGCTCGCGGACAGGGTATAATTCACCCCTCCACTTT	CASSSRTGYNSPLHF
TRBV5-4	TRBJ2-6	TRBD1	once	TGTGCCAGCAGCACCGGGACAGGGTTCGTTTGGGGGGCCAACGTCCTGACTTTC	CASSTGTGFVWGANVLTF
TRBV6-1	TRBJ1-2	TRBD1	NA	TGTGCCAGCACCGGGACAGCGGCCTATGGCTACACCTTC	CASTGTAAYGYTF
TRBV7-2	TRBJ2-5	NA	NA	TGTGCCAGCAGCTTAGACTTCCGGGAGACCCAGTACTTC	CASSLDFRETQYF
TRBV5-4	TRBJ2-6	NA	once	TGTGCCAGCAGCTTGGACCGTGGGGCTGGGGCCAACGTCCTGACTTTC	CASSLDRGAGANVLTF
TRBV6-6	TRBJ1-5	NA	NA	TGTGCCAGCAGTTACTCGAGCACCGTCAATCAGCCCCAGCATTTT	CASSYSSTVNQPQHF
TRBV5-6	TRBJ1-5	NA	NA	TGTGCCAGCAGCCCTGCTGGGGGGAAGAGCAATCAGCCCCAGCATTTT	CASSPAGGKSNQPQHF
TRBV5-1	TRBJ1-2	NA	NA	TGCGCCAGCAGCTTGGCTAGGGCAGACTATGGCTACACCTTC	CASSLARADYGYTF
TRBV19	TRBJ2-3	TRBD2	few	TGTGCCAGTAGTCGGACTAGCGGGGGAGATACGCAGTATTTT	CASSRTSGGDTQYF
TRBV19	TRBJ1-2	NA	NA	TGTGCCAGTAGTCTGACACCGGGGGCTAACTATGGCTACACCTTC	CASSLTPGANYGYTF
TRBV5-1	TRBJ2-5	TRBD1	NA	TGCGCCAGCAGCTTAAAGGGGGCGCAAGAGACCCAGTACTTC	CASSLKGAQETQYF
TRBV2	TRBJ1-1	NA	NA	TGTGCCAGCAGTGAAAACACATTCGGGGCCGCCTGGACTGAAGCTTTCTTT	CASSENTFGAAWTEAFF
TRBV18	TRBJ2-5	NA	NA	TGTGCCAGCTCACCTAGGGGGGAGACCCAGTACTTC	CASSPRGETQYF
TRBV30	TRBJ1-1	NA	few	TGTGCCTGGAAACCGGTCGGCACTGAAGCTTTCTTT	CAWKPVGTEAFF
TRBV29-1	TRBJ1-3	NA	NA	TGCAGCGTCTTCCTCGGTGGAAACACCATATATTTT	CSVFLGGNTIYF
TRBV25-1	TRBJ1-6	NA	NA	TGTGCCAGCAGTGAATATATCTCAGGGAATTCACCCCTCCACTTT	CASSEYISGNSPLHF
TRBV30	TRBJ2-7	NA	NA	TGTGCCTGGAGTGTTACGGTGAAAACAGCCTACGAGCAGTACTTC	CAWSVTVKTAYEQYF
TRBV5-4	TRBJ1-1	NA	few	TGTGCCAGCAGCTTGATTCTGGGACGGGGAGGGACTGAAGCTTTCTTT	CASSLILGRGGTEAFF
TRBV6-1	TRBJ2-1	NA	NA	TGTGCCAGCAGTCCACGGGAAGGGAGTGAGCAGTTCTTC	CASSPREGSEQFF
TRBV6-5	TRBJ2-1	TRBD2	NA	TGTGCCAGCAGTTACTCAAGGGCTAGCGGACACAATGAGCAGTTCTTC	CASSYSRASGHNEQFF
TRBV5-4	TRBJ1-2	NA	NA	TGTGCCAGCAGCTTGGGAAACTATGGCTACACCTTC	CASSLGNYGYTF
TRBV11-3	TRBJ2-5	NA	NA	TGTGCCAGCAGCTCTACGGGGCTGAAAGAGACCCAGTACTTC	CASSSTGLKETQYF
TRBV29-1	TRBJ1-1	NA	few	TGCAGCGTAGGCCCCGGAGCAAACACTGAAGCTTTCTTT	CSVGPGANTEAFF